The source of this T cell receptor beta chain is a study of blood T cell repertoires in COVID-19. About the study: Whether acute or convalescent, the COVID-19 samples came from the United States, Italy and Spain. T cells, B-cell-depleted T cells, or PBMCs provided the cDNA or gDNA that served as material.

Per the authors' pipeline: Amplification from reference gene primers served as the basis for estimated nucleated cell counts. Sequencing was performed with immunoSEQ multiplex PCR; in TCRdb, only in-frame clones are kept and a portion is missing. The V and J calls and clone size were taken over from that table, and D and trimming were inferred from the DNA. The data contain hundreds of thousands of clones, around 80% of them singletons. V shed 6 bases, J shed 3 bases, and the junction held 6 bases outside the gene matches. The CDR3 covers 15 residues. CDR1 and CDR2 from the germline V gene are LGHNT and FRNRAP.

This sequence joins TRBV12-5 and TRBJ1-5, with 9 bases aligning to TRBD1. The source of this sequence is a woman older than 75 with acute or convalescent COVID-19. The sample consisted of peripheral blood. The CDR3 sequence is CASGTGQGINQPQHF. In nucleotides, the CDR3 is TGTGCTAGTGGCACCGGACAGGGGATCAATCAGCCCCAGCATTTT.